Included here is one TCR beta chain sequence, with context. Antigen specificity is unknown. The record originates from a study of identical twins. The study, taken as a whole, reports: Rather than following the same donors, the conclusions depended on cross-sectional statistical analysis. The presence of invariant MAIT and iNKT cells could partly confound analyses of zero-insertion sequences.

A universal primer site came from template switching; cDNA carried unique molecular identifiers. MiXCR, applied by TCRdb to the 5' RACE reads, yields one record per CDR3 protein. This table holds around 960,000 distinct CDR3 sequences, over 9% found once. Every one of the donors was a healthy Caucasian. CDR1 and CDR2 from the germline V gene are DFQATT and SNEGSKA (reference sequence). CDR3 size: 13 residues. The V end was cut by 7 bases, the J end by 8 bases, with 15 bases between. These data were likewise used in another study, on yellow fever vaccine responses in identical twins.

This receptor was identified in a woman between 18 and 29 years old in good health. The J gene is TRBJ1-6, the V gene TRBV20-1, with no clear D. Sequences were obtained from PBMCs. The CDR3 here is CSVQRSRDSPLHF. For the CDR3, the DNA is TGCAGTGTTCAGAGGAGTAGGGATTCACCCCTCCACTTT.